The 8 T cell receptor beta chains reported below all come from one sample, sequenced in a study of blood T cell repertoires in COVID-19. Assay used: immunoSEQ multiplex PCR; TCRdb lists only in-frame clones, some missing. The sample yields fewer than 250,000 clones, 70% to 90% seen once. Sequencing used PBMCs or T cells enriched from blood (not recorded which). These receptor sequences come from a man aged 45-65 years who had been exposed to COVID-19.

The chain uses TRBV2 and TRBJ1-5; tentatively, D is TRBD1 (6 bases). Trimming pared 8 bases from V and 5 bases from J, leaving 19 bases between. Germline loops: CDR1 SNHLY, CDR2 FYNNEI. The CDR3 runs 15 residues. CDR3 sequence (DNA): TGTGCCAGCGGGGCCAGGGGAATTGGCGATCAGCCCCAGCATTTT. Translating it yields CASGARGIGDQPQHF. The whole variable domain, remainder taken from reference TRBV2 and TRBJ1-5, is EPEVTQTPSHQVTQMGQEVILRCVPISNHLYFYWYRQILGQKVEFLVSFYNNEISEKSEIFDDQFSVERPDGSNFTLKIRSTKLEDSAMYFCASGARGIGDQPQHFGDGTRLSIL.

This sequence joins TRBV11-3 and TRBJ2-3; D is undetermined. The CDR3 is 16 amino acids. V lost 5 bases, J lost 1 base, and 16 bases lay in between. Germline assignment: CDR1 SGHNT and CDR2 YENEEA. The CDR3 DNA follows: TGTGCCAGCAGCACGCGGTCCGGTGGTGGCACAGATACGCAGTATTTT. It codes for CASSTRSGGGTDTQYF.

Notes on this clone: Different DNA sequences within this sample yield the same CDR3. The CDR3 DNA reads as TGTGCCAGCTCACCGGGACTAGCGAGACCTCAAGAGACCCAGTACTTC. This sequence encodes CASSPGLARPQETQYF. This chain uses TRBV18 with TRBJ2-5, with 10 bases matching TRBD2. The length of the CDR3 is 16 residues. CDR1 is KGHSH and CDR2 is LQKENI in the germline V gene. The V and J ends lost 3 bases and 2 bases, in that order; junction bases with no gene match: 6.

The chain uses TRBV28 and TRBJ1-3; D may be TRBD1 (6 bases). The V gene's germline CDR1 is MDHEN and CDR2 SYDVKM. V was clipped by 6 bases and J by 4 bases, with 10 bases between them. The CDR3 has 13 amino acids. CDR3 loop: CASSTGWGNTIYF. In DNA form, the CDR3 reads TGTGCCAGCAGCACAGGGTGGGGAAACACCATATATTTT.

This chain joins TRBV5-5 and TRBJ1-2; 9 bases are shared with TRBD1. V dropped 0 bases and J dropped 4; count of bases not matched to a gene: 10. The CDR3 runs to 17 residues. Germline V gives CDR1 SGHKS, CDR2 YYEKEE (reference sequence). The CDR3 sequence is CASSLDATGGSLYGYTF. In DNA form, the CDR3 reads TGTGCCAGCAGCTTGGATGCGACAGGGGGGTCTCTCTATGGCTACACCTTC.

The chain recombines TRBV13 with TRBJ1-6, with D maybe TRBD1 (6 bases). The germline V and J ends were trimmed by 5 bases and 6 bases, with 20 bases remaining between them. CDR1 PRHDT and CDR2 FYEKMQ come from the germline V gene (reference sequence). The length of the CDR3 is 17 residues. CDR3 nucleotides: TGTGCCAGCAGCAAGAGTGGGGGCTTCCATCGTAATTCACCCCTCCACTTT. This sequence encodes CASSKSGGFHRNSPLHF.

The CDR3 region has the DNA TGTGCCAGCAGCCCACGGCTTCGAGCGGGAGCCTTCAATGAGCAGTTCTTC. Protein product: CASSPRLRAGAFNEQFF. The chain joins TRBV9 to TRBJ2-1; TRBD2 agrees at 8 bases. Unmatched junction bases numbered 15, after V lost 4 bases and J lost 6 bases. The germline gives CDR1 SGDLS, CDR2 YYNGEE. The CDR3 totals 17 residues.

The chain has TRBV7-2 and TRBJ1-5; D not certain. The germline gives CDR1 SGHTA, CDR2 FQGNSA. The CDR3 sequence is 13 residues long. Trimming left V 6 bases short and J 5 bases short, with 11 bases between. CDR3 amino acids: CASSLTRDQPQHF. The CDR3 DNA sequence: TGTGCCAGCAGTCTCACTCGAGATCAGCCCCAGCATTTT.